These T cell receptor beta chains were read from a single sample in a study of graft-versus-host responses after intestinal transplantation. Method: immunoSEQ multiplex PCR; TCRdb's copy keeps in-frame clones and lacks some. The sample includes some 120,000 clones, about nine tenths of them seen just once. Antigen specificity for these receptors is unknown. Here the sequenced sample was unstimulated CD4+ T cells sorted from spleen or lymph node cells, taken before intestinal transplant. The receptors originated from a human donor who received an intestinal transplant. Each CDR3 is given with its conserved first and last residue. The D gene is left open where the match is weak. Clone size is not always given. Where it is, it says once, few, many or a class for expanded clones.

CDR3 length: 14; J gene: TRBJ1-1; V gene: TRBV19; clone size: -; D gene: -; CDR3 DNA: TGTGCCAGTAGGGCCGGGGAAGTAAACACTGAAGCTTTCTTT; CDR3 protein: CASRAGEVNTEAFF
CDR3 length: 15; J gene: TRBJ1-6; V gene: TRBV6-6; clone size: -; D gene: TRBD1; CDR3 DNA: TGTGCCAGCAGGACGCCGGGACAGGAAAATTCACCCCTCCACTTT; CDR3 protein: CASRTPGQENSPLHF
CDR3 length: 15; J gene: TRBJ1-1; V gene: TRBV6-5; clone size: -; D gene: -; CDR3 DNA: TGTGCCAGCAGTTACGCGCGCAAATCAGGGTATGAAGCTTTCTTT; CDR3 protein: CASSYARKSGYEAFF
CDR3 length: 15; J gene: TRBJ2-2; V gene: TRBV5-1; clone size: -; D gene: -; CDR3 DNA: TGCGCCAGCAGCCGGACAGACCGGGTCACCGGGGAGCTGTTTTTT; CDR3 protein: CASSRTDRVTGELFF
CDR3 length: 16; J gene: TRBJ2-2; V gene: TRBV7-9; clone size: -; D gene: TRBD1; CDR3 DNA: TGTGCCAGCAGCTCGCACAGGGGTGTGGGCACCGGGGAGCTGTTTTTT; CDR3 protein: CASSSHRGVGTGELFF
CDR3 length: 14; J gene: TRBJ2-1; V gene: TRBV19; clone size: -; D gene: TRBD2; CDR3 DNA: TGTGCCAGTAGACCTAGCGGGCTCTACAATGAGCAGTTCTTC; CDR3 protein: CASRPSGLYNEQFF
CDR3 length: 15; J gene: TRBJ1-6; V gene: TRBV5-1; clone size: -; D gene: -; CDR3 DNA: TGCGCCAGCAGCTCAGGGCGCTCCTATAATTCACCCCTCCACTTT; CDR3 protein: CASSSGRSYNSPLHF
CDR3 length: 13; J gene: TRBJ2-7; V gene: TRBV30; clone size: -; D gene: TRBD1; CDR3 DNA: TGTGCCTGGAGTGTGGACAGGGCCTACGAGCAGTACTTC; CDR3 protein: CAWSVDRAYEQYF
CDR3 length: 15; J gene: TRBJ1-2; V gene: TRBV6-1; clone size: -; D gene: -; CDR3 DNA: TGTGCCAGCATTCTGACCAGGGGTACTAACTATGGCTACACCTTC; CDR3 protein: CASILTRGTNYGYTF
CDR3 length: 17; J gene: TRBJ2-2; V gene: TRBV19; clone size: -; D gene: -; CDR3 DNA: TGTGCCAGTAGTATAAGGTCAGGGAAGGGGAACACCGGGGAGCTGTTTTTT; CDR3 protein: CASSIRSGKGNTGELFF
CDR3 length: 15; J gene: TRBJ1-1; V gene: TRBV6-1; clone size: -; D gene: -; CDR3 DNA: TGTGCCAGCAGAGACTTCGGAACTATGAACACTGAAGCTTTCTTT; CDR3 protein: CASRDFGTMNTEAFF
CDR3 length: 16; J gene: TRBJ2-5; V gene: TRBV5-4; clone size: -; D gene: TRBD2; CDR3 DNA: TGTGCCAGCAGTCCGACTAGCGGGAGGGCCCGAGAGACCCAGTACTTC; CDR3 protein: CASSPTSGRARETQYF
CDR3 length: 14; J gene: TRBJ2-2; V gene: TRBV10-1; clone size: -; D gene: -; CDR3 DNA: TGCGCCAGCAGGCTTGGACTGAACACCGGGGAGCTGTTTTTT; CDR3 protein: CASRLGLNTGELFF
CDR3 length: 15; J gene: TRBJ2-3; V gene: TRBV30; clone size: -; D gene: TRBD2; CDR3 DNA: TGTGCCTGGAACAGACTAGCGGAACTCACAGATACGCAGTATTTT; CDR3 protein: CAWNRLAELTDTQYF
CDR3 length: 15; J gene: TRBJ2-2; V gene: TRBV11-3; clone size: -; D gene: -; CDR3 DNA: TGTGCCAGCAGCTTAAACGGGGAGAGCACCGGGGAGCTGTTTTTT; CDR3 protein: CASSLNGESTGELFF
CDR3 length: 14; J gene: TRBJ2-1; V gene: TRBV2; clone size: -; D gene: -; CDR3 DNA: TGTGCCAGCAGTGAATCGGGTCTGCCCCTGGGGCAGTTCTTC; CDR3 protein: CASSESGLPLGQFF
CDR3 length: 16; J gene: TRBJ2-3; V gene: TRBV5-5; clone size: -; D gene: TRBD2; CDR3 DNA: TGTGCCAGCAGCTTTCGGCTAGCGGGGAACACAGATACGCAGTATTTT; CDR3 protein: CASSFRLAGNTDTQYF
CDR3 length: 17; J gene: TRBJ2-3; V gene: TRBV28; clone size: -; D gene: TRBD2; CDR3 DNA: TGTGCCAGCAGTTTAGCGGGAGGGATTACTAGCACAGATACGCAGTATTTT; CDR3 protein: CASSLAGGITSTDTQYF
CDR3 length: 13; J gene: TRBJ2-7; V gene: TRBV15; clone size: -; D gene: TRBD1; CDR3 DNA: TGTGCCACCAGCCGAGGACAGGACTACGAGCAGTACTTC; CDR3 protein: CATSRGQDYEQYF
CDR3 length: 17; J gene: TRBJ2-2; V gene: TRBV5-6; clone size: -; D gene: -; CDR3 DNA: TGTGCCAGCAGCTTGGTAGGAGGGGCCGAGGACACCGGGGAGCTGTTTTTT; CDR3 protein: CASSLVGGAEDTGELFF
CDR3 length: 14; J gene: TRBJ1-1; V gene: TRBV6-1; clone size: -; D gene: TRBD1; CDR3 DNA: TGTGCCAGCAGGATGGGACAGGGGAACACTGAAGCTTTCTTT; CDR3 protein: CASRMGQGNTEAFF
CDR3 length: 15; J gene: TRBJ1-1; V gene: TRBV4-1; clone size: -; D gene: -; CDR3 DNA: TGCGCCAGCAGCCGGACAGCCACCTTGAACACTGAAGCTTTCTTT; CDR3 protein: CASSRTATLNTEAFF
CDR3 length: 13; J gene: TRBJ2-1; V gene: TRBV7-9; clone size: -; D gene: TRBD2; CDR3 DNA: TGTGCCAGCAGCTTAGAGGAGCGGGGCGACCAGTTCTTC; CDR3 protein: CASSLEERGDQFF
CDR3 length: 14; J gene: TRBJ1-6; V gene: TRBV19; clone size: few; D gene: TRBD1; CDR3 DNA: TGTGCCAGTAGTCCGACAGGGAAATATTCACCCCTCCACTTT; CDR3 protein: CASSPTGKYSPLHF
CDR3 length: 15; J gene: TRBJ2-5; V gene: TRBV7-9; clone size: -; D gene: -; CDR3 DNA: TGTGCCAGCAGCTTACGGTCTGATTACCAAGAGACCCAGTACTTC; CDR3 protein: CASSLRSDYQETQYF
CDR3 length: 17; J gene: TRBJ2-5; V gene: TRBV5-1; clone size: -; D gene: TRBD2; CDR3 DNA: TGCGCCAGCACGACGGGAGACGCGGCGGGAGGACGGGAGACCCAGTACTTC; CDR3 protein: CASTTGDAAGGRETQYF
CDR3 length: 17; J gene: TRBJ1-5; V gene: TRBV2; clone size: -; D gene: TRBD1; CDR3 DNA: TGTGCCAGCAGCCGGACAGGGGGCGCGAGGTCTAATCAGCCCCAGCATTTT; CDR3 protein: CASSRTGGARSNQPQHF
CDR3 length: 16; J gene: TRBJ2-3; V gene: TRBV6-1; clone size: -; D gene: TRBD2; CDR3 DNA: TGTGCCAGCAGTGAACAGGGACTAGCGGGAGCAGATACGCAGTATTTT; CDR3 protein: CASSEQGLAGADTQYF
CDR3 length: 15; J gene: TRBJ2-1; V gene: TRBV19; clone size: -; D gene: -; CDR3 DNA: TGTGCCAGTAGTACTACAGGATTCGCCTACAATGAGCAGTTCTTC; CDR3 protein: CASSTTGFAYNEQFF
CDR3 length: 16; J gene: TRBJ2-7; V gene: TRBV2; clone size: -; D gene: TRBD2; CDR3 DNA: TGTGCCAGCGGGGACCCTAGCGGGAGGGTGCCCTACGAGCAGTACTTC; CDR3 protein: CASGDPSGRVPYEQYF
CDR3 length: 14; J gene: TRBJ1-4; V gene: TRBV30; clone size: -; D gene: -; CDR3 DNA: TGTGCCTGTAGCCTATGGGGGCTGAATGAAAAACTGTTTTTT; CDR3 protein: CACSLWGLNEKLFF
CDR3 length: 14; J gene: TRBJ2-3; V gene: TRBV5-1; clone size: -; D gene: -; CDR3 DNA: TGCGCCAGCAGCATACGAAAGACAGTAGATACGCAGTATTTT; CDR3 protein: CASSIRKTVDTQYF
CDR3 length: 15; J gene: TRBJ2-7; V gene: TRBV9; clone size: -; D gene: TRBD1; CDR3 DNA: TGTGCCAGCAGCGTAGCCGGACAGGGTCGGGACGAGCAGTACTTC; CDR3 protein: CASSVAGQGRDEQYF